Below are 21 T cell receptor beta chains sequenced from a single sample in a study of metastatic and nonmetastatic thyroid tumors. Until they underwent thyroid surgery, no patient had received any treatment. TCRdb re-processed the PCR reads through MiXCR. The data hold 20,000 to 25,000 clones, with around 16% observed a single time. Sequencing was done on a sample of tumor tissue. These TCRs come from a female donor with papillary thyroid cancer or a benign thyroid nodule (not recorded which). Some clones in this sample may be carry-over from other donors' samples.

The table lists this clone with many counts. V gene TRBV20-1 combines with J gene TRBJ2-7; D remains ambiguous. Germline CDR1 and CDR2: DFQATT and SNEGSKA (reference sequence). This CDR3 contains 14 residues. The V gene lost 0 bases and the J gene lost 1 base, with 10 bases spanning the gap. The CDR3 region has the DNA TGCAGTGCTAGAGATCTCATAGTTTCCTACGAGCAGTACTTC. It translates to CSARDLIVSYEQYF.

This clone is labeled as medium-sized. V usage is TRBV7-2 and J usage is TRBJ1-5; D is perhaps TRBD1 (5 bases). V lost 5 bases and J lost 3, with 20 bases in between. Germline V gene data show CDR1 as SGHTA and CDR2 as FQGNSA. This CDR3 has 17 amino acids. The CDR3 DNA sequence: TGTGCCAGCAGCCTTATCTGGGACGGAAGGCTCAATCAGCCCCAGCATTTT. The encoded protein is CASSLIWDGRLNQPQHF.

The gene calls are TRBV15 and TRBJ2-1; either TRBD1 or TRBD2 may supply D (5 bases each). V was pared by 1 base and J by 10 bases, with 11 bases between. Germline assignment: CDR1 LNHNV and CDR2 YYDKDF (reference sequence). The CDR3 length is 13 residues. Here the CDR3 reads CATSRGGPKEQFF. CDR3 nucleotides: TGTGCCACCAGCAGAGGGGGACCCAAAGAGCAGTTCTTC.

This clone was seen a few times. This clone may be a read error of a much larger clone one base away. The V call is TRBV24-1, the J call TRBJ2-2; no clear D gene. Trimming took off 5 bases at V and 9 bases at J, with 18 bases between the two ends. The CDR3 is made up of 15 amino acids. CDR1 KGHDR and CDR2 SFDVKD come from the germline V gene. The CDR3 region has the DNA TGTGCCACCAGTGGCTTAGGGATCCGGACCTGGGAGCTGTTTTTT. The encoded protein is CATSGLGIRTWELFF.

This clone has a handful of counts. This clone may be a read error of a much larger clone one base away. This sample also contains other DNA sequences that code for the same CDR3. This CDR3 is CASSPPGVRVGPDTQYF. Written as DNA, the CDR3 is TGTGCCAGCAGCCCCCCCGGTGTGCGGGTGGGGCCAGATACGCAGTATTTC. This rearrangement joins TRBV9 to TRBJ2-3; D is possibly TRBD1 or TRBD2 (5 bases each). The CDR3 is made up of 17 amino acids. Germline V gene sequence: CDR1 SGDLS, CDR2 YYNGEE.

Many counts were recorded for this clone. The DNA for the CDR3 is TGTGCCAGTAGAGGACAGGTGAACTATGGCTACACCTTC. Translation gives CASRGQVNYGYTF. The rearrangement uses TRBV19 and TRBJ1-2; 7 bases match TRBD1. V lost 6 bases and J lost 2; bases outside the gene matches: 3. CDR3 length: 13 amino acids. CDR1 and CDR2 (germline): LNHDA, SQIVND (reference sequence).

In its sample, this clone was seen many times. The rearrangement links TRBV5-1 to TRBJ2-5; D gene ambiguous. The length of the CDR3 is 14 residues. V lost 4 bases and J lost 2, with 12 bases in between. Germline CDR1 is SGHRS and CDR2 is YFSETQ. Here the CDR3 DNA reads TGCGCCAGCAGCCTAGTAGGGCAGCAAGAGACCCAGTACTTC. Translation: CASSLVGQQETQYF.

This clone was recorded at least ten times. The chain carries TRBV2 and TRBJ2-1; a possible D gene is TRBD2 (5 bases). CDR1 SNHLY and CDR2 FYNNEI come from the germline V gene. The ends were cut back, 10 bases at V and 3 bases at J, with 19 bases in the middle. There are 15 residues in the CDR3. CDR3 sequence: CATPKRTLDYNEQFF. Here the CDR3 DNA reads TGTGCCACTCCGAAGCGGACCCTGGACTACAATGAGCAGTTCTTC.

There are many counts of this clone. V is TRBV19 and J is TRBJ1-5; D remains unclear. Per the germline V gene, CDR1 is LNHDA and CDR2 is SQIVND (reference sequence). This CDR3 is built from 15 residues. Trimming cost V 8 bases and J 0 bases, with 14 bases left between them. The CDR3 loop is CASEVGRYSNQPQHF. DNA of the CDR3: TGTGCCAGTGAGGTCGGCCGGTATAGCAATCAGCCCCAGCATTTT.

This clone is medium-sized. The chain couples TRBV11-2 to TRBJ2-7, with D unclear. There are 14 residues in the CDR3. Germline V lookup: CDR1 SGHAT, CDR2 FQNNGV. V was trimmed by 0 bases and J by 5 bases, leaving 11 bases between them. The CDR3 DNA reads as TGTGCCAGCAGCTTAGATAGTGGTAGGGACGAGCAGTACTTC. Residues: CASSLDSGRDEQYF.

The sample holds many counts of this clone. CDR3 DNA sequence: TGTGCCAGCAGTCCTCCGACAGGGTTGGGGGTGGACACTGAAGCTTTCTTT. It encodes CASSPPTGLGVDTEAFF. The chain has TRBV28 and TRBJ1-1, with 7 positions matching TRBD1. CDR3 length: 17 amino acids. V lost 5 bases and J lost 3; bases outside the gene matches: 15. Germline values: CDR1 MDHEN, CDR2 SYDVKM.

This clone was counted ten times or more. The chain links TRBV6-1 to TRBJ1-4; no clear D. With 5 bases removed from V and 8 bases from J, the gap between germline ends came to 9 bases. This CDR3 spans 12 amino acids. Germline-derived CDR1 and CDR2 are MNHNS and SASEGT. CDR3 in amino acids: CASSWKAEKLFF. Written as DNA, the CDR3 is TGTGCCAGCAGTTGGAAGGCAGAAAAACTGTTTTTT.

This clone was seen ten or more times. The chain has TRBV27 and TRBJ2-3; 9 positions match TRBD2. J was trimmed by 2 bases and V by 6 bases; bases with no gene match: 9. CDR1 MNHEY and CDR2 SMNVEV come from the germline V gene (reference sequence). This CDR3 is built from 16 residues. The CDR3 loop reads CASSISGLADTDTQYF. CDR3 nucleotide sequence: TGTGCCAGCAGCATATCGGGACTAGCCGACACAGATACGCAGTATTTT.

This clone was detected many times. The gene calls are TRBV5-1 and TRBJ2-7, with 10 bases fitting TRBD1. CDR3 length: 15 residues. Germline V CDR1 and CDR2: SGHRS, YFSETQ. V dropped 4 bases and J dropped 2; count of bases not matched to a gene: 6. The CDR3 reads CASSRDRGGAYEQYF. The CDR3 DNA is TGCGCCAGCAGCCGGGACAGGGGAGGTGCCTACGAGCAGTACTTC.

The CDR3 reads CSARDPLGGDYEQYF. DNA of the CDR3: TGCAGTGCTAGAGACCCCTTAGGGGGGGACTACGAGCAGTACTTC. The chain employs TRBV20-1 and TRBJ2-7; D may be TRBD2 (7 bases). V was shortened by 0 bases and J by 3 bases, with 15 bases between the two germline ends. The CDR3 covers 15 residues. The germline CDR1 and CDR2 sequences are DFQATT and SNEGSKA (reference sequence).

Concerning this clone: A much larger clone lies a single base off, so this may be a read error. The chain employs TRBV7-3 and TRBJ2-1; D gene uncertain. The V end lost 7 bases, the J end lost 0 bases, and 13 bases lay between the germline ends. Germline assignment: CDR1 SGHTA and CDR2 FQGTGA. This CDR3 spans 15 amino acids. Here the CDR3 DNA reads TGTGCCAGCATCCCCCACATCAGCTCCTACAATGAGCAGTTCTTC. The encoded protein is CASIPHISSYNEQFF.

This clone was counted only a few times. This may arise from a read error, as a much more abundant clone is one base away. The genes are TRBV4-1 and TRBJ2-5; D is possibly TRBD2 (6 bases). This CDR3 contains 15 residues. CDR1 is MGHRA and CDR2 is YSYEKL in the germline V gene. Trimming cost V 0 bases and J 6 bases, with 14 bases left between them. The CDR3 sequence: CASSQESSVVKTQYF. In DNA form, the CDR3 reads TGCGCCAGCAGCCAAGAGTCTAGCGTGGTTAAGACCCAGTACTTC.

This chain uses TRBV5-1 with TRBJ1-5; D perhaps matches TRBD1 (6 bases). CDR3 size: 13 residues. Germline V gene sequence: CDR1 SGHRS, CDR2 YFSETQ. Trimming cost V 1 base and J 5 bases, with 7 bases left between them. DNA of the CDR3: TGCGCCAGCAGCTTGACAGGGTATCAGCCCCAGCATTTT. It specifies CASSLTGYQPQHF.

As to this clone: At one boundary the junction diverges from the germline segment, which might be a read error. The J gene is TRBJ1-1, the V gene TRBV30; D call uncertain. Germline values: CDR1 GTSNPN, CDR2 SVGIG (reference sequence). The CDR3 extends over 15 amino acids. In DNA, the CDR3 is TGTGCCTCGAGTTGGCGCGTTCGAGTTCGGCCTCAAGCTTTCTTT. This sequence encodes CASSWRVRVRPQAFF.

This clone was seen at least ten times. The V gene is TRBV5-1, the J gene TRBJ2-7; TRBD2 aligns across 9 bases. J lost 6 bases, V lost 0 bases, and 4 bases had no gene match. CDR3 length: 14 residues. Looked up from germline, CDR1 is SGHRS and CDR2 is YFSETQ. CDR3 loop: CASSLVVAGAEQYF. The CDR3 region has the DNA TGCGCCAGCAGCTTGGTGGTAGCGGGGGCCGAGCAGTACTTC.

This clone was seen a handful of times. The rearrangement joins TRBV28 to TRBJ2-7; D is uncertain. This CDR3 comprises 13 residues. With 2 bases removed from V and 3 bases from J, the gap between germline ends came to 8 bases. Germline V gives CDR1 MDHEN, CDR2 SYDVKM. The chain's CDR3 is CASSLVTNYEQYF. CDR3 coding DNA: TGTGCCAGCAGTTTAGTTACAAACTACGAGCAGTACTTC. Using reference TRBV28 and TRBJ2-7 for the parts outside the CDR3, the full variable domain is DVKVTQSSRYLVKRTGEKVFLECVQDMDHENMFWYRQDPGLGLRLIYFSYDVKMKEKGDIPEGYSVSREKKERFSLILESASTNQTSMYLCASSLVTNYEQYFGPGTRLTVT.